This TCR beta chain was recorded in a study of CXCR3-negative and CXCR3-positive naive CD8 T cells (dated by TCRdb to the late 2010s). Concerning the study at large: In total, approximately 130 million TRB reads were obtained, or roughly 1.5 +/- 0.3 million reads per library. TRBV-TRBJ cluster analysis included naive subsets from 5 donors and memory cells from 3 donors. Data from 11 donors, pooled across two independent experiments, went into the diversity and physicochemical repertoire analyses.

Remarks on this clonotype: Its antigen is currently not known.

The CDR3 numbers 14 residues from cysteine through phenylalanine. A DNA sequence was not provided. The germline V gene specifies MRHNA as CDR1 and SNTAGT as CDR2. Results and caveats for the whole study, not just this receptor: Within the same donor, TRBV-TRBJ usage looked similar between naive CXCR3-negative and CXCR3-positive cells, but memory cells had distinct patterns. Repertoire diversity was comparably high in both naive subsets but much lower in memory CD8+ T cells. Because CXCR3 expression was partially decreased after cryopreservation, freshly isolated PBMCs were used for most assays. Because surface CD5, which is linked to self-reactivity in mice, was comparable between the naive subsets, TCR interaction strength was also inferred from the physicochemical properties of TRB CDR3s.

The data were produced on a NextSeq 550. The Human TCR Profiling Kit (MiLaboratory) was used to make UMI-labeled 5' RACE TRB cDNA libraries. cDNA synthesis used the entire amount of extracted RNA, and PCR amplification then used the entire amount of cDNA produced. Libraries were prepared in parallel using an identical number of PCR cycles. From the authors' description of their analysis: With a minimum of two reads required per UMI, MIGEC and MiXCR pulled out about 49,000 +/- 11,000 unique UMI-labeled TRB cDNA molecules from each library. Each library averaged 40,000 +/- 10,000 functional in-frame TRB CDR3 nucleotide clonotypes without stop codons. After downsampling to 5000 UMI-labeled TRB molecules per sample, diversity metrics, including normalized Shannon-Wiener and Chao1, were computed in VDJtools. VDJtools was used to calculate clonotype-size-weighted physicochemical properties of the central five CDR3 residues, namely interaction energy, strength, volume and Kidera factor 4. TCRdb reprocessed the reads and assigns one entry to each CDR3 protein sequence, leaving out DNA. TCRdb's processing, not the authors' own work, is the source of the V and J calls. The sample table holds tens of thousands of distinct CDR3 sequences. 23% of the sample belongs to the ten largest clones.

Each CD8+ T cell subset was flow-sorted in triplicate, and approximately 280,000 cells per subset were placed directly into RLT lysis buffer. Using standard density gradient centrifugation, peripheral blood mononuclear cells were isolated from buffy coats. Total RNA was extracted from sorted cells using an RNeasy Mini Kit. The sequence was obtained from a human donor in good health. Some clones in this sample may be carry-over from other donors' samples. Sequencing was performed on memory CD8+ T cells from blood. The cell subset or site label on this specimen signifies: conventional CD8+ memory T cells (TMEM), sorted as controls. The chain employs TRBV6-4 and TRBJ2-1; TCRdb reports TRBD1, a call that lacks DNA to check it against. For the CDR3, the sequence is CASSDSPGPNEQFF.